This T cell receptor beta chain was identified in a study of blood T cell repertoires in COVID-19. CDR3 length: 14 residues. V lost 7 bases, J lost 0 bases, and 10 bases lay in between. From germline, CDR1 is KGHSH and CDR2 LQKENI. The table came from immunoSEQ multiplex PCR; TCRdb's copy has only in-frame clones and leaves some out. The sample lists 130,000 to 150,000 clones; around 87% were seen once. The clonotype was recovered from a woman aged 45-65 years with active or convalescent COVID-19. Sample: peripheral blood. This chain connects TRBV18 to TRBJ2-1, with D possibly being TRBD2 (6 bases). The CDR3 nucleotides are TGTGCCAGCTTCGACGGGAGCTCCTACAATGAGCAGTTCTTC. Protein product: CASFDGSSYNEQFF.